The clone carrying this T cell receptor (beta chain) was picked up a small number of times. These data come from a study of beta chain features in type 1 diabetes. J was trimmed by 9 bases and V by 2 bases; bases with no gene match: 3. The germline CDR1 and CDR2 sequences are SGHVS and FQNEAQ. The CDR3 extends over 14 amino acids. The authors reverse transcribed all of the isolated RNA, so sequencing captured expressed TCRB transcripts. This table comes from immunoSEQ multiplex PCR, and its TCRdb copy is limited to in-frame clones, with some not included. This sample has about 220,000 clones, with approximately 11% found just once.

The receptor's source is a man younger than 35 in good health. V is TRBV7-8 and J is TRBJ2-1, with 11 bases fitting TRBD2. The sample was central memory CD4+ T cells from blood. The CDR3 is CASSLTSGSTEQFF. The CDR3 nucleotides read TGTGCCAGCAGCTTAACTAGCGGGAGCACTGAGCAGTTCTTC. The full variable domain, rest sourced from reference TRBV7-8 and TRBJ2-1, is GAGVSQSPRYKVAKRGQDVALRCDPISGHVSLFWYQQALGQGPEFLTYFQNEAQLDKSGLPSDRFFAERPEGSVSTLKIQRTQQEDSAVYLCASSLTSGSTEQFFGPGTRLTVL.